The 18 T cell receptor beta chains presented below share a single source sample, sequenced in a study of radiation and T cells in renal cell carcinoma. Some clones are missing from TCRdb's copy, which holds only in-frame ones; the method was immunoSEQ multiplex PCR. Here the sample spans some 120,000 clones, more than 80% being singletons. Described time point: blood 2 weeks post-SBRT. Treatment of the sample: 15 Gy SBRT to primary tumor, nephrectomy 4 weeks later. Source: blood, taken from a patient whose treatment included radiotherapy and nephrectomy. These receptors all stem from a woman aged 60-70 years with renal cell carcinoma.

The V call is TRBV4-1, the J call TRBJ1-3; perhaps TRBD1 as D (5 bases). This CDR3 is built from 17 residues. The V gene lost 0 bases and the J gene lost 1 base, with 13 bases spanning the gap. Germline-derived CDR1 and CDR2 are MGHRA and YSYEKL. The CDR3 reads CASSQDRGVGSGNTIYF. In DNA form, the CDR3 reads TGCGCCAGCAGCCAAGATCGGGGGGTAGGGTCTGGAAACACCATATATTTT.

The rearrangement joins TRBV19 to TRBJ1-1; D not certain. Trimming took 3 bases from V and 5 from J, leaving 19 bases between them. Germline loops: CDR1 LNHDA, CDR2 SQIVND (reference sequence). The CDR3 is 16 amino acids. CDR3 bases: TGTGCCAGTAGTATCGGCTCCTCCTTGGGCGGGACTGAAGCTTTCTTT. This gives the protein CASSIGSSLGGTEAFF.

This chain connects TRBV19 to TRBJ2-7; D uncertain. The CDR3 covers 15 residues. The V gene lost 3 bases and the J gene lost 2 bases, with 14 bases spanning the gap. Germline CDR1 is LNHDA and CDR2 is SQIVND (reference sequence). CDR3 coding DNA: TGTGCCAGTAGTATGGGGAACTCCGGCACCTACGAGCAGTACTTC. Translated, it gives CASSMGNSGTYEQYF.

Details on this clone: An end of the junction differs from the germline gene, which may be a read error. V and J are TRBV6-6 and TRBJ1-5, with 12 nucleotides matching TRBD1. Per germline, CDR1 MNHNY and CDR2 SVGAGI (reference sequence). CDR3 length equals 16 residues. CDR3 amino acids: CASSNSGQGAGQPQHF. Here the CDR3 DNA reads TGTGCCAGCAGTAACTCGGGACAGGGGGCAGGTCAGCCCCAGCATTTT.

In DNA, the CDR3 is TGTGCCAGCAGTCCTACCATGGGCATGGATGAGCAGTTCTTC. Translation gives CASSPTMGMDEQFF. The chain couples TRBV28 to TRBJ2-1; unclear D gene. The CDR3 extends over 14 amino acids. Trimming removed 5 bases from V and 8 bases from J, with 16 bases in between. Germline values: CDR1 MDHEN, CDR2 SYDVKM. The whole variable domain, remainder taken from reference TRBV28 and TRBJ2-1, is DVKVTQSSRYLVKRTGEKVFLECVQDMDHENMFWYRQDPGLGLRLIYFSYDVKMKEKGDIPEGYSVSREKKERFSLILESASTNQTSMYLCASSPTMGMDEQFFGPGTRLTVL.

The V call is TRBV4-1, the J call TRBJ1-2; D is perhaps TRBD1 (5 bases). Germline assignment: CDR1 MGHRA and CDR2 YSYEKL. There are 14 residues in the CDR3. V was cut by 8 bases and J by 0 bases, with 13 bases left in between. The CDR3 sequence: CASVEDTTNYGYTF. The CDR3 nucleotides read TGCGCCAGCGTCGAGGACACCACTAACTATGGCTACACCTTC.

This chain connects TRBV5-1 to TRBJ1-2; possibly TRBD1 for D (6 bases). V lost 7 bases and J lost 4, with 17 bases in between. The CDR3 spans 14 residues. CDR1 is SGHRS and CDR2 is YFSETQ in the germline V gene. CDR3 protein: CASRPVQGLYGYTF. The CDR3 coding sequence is TGCGCCAGCCGACCGGTACAGGGCCTCTATGGCTACACCTTC.

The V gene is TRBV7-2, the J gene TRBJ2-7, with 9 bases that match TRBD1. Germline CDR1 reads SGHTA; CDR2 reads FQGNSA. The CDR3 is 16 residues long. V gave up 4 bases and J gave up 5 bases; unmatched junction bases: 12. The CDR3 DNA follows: TGTGCCAGCAGCTCTCAGGCCGGGACAGGGACCCACGAGCAGTACTTC. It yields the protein CASSSQAGTGTHEQYF.

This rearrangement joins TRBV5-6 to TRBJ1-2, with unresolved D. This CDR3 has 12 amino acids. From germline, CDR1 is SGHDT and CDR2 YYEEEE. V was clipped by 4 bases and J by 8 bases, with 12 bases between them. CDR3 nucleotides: TGTGCCAGCAGCCCCGGGTTGAAAGGCTACACCTTC. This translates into CASSPGLKGYTF.

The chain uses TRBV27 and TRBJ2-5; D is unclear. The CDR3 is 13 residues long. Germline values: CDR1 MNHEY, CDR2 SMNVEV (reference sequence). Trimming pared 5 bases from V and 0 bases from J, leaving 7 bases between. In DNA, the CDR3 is TGTGCCAGCAGTCGCCAGTACCAAGAGACCCAGTACTTC. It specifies CASSRQYQETQYF.

CDR3 in amino acids: CASSLDGANYGYTF. In nucleotides, the CDR3 is TGTGCCAGCAGCTTAGACGGGGCGAACTATGGCTACACCTTC. The V call is TRBV7-8, the J call TRBJ1-2; tentative D call: TRBD1 (5 bases). V gave up 1 base and J gave up 2 bases, with 8 bases separating them. The CDR3 extends over 14 amino acids. CDR1 is SGHVS and CDR2 is FQNEAQ in the germline V gene.

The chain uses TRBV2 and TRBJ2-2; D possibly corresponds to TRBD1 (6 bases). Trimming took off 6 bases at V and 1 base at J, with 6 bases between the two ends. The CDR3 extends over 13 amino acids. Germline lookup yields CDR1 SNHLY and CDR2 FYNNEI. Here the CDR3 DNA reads TGTGCCAGCAGGACAGGGAACACCGGGGAGCTGTTTTTT. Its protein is CASRTGNTGELFF.

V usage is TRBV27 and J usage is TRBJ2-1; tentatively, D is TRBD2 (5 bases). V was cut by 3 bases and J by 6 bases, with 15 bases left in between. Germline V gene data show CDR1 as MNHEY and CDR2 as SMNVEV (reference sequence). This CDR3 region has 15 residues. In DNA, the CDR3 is TGTGCCAGCAGTTTCGGGATTCTAAAGGGCAATGAGCAGTTCTTC. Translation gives CASSFGILKGNEQFF.

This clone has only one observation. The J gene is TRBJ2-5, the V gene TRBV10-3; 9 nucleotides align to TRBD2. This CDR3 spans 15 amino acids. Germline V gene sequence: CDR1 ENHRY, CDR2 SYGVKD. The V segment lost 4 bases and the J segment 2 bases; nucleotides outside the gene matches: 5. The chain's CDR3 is CAISGSGGAQETQYF. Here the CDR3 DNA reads TGTGCCATCAGTGGTAGCGGGGGCGCTCAAGAGACCCAGTACTTC.

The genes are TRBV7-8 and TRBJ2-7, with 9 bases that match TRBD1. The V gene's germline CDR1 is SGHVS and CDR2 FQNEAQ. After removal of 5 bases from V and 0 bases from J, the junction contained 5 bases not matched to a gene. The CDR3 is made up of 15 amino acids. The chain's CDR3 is CASSPRTGASYEQYF. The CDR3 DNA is TGTGCCAGCAGCCCCCGGACAGGGGCCTCCTACGAGCAGTACTTC.

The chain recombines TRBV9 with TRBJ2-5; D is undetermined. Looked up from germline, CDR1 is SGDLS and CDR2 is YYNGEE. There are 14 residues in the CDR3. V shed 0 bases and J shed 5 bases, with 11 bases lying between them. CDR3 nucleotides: TGTGCCAGCAGCGTAGACCCCTTGGGGGAGACCCAGTACTTC. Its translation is CASSVDPLGETQYF.

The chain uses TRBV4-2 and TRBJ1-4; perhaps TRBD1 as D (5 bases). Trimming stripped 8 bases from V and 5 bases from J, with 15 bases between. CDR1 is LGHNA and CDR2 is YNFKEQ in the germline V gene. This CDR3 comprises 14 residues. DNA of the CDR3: TGTGCCAGCGCCCCGGGGGAGGGAAATGAAAAACTGTTTTTT. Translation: CASAPGEGNEKLFF.

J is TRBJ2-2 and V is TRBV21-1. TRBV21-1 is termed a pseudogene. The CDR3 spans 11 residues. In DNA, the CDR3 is TGTGCCAGCATCAACACCGGGGAGCTGTTTTTT. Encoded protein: CASINTGELFF.